The 32 T cell receptor beta chains below were found in one sample sequenced in a study of blood T cells in healthy people across ages. Through a sample-barcoded 5' primer and a J-beta primer mix, a second PCR was run for 7 to 11 cycles. TCRdb passed the 5' RACE reads through MiXCR, listing each CDR3 protein once. The data show approximately 1,000,000 distinct CDR3 sequences, more than 30% seen once. Material for sequencing was blood. These receptors all come from a man between 18 and 35 years old in good health.

A few counts support this clonotype. V is TRBV4-2 and J is TRBJ1-2; D unresolved. CDR1 is LGHNA and CDR2 is YNFKEQ in the germline V gene. Trimming pared 1 base from V and 2 bases from J, leaving 11 bases between. CDR3 length: 15 residues. The CDR3 loop reads CASSQVAGRNYGYTF. In DNA form, the CDR3 reads TGTGCCAGCAGCCAAGTTGCGGGGAGGAACTATGGCTACACCTTC.

This chain uses TRBV11-2 with TRBJ2-1, with 12 bases aligning to TRBD2. The V and J ends lost 5 bases and 2 bases, in that order; junction bases with no gene match: 4. The CDR3 loop spans 16 amino acids. Germline values: CDR1 SGHAT, CDR2 FQNNGV. The CDR3 coding sequence is TGTGCCAGCAGCCCCAGGACTAGCGGGGCCTACAATGAGCAGTTCTTC. It translates to CASSPRTSGAYNEQFF.

In DNA, the CDR3 is TGTGCCCGTAGCCGGGCCTCAGGCTACACCTTC. Its translation is CARSRASGYTF. This sequence joins TRBV9 and TRBJ1-2; D is unclear. Germline lookup yields CDR1 SGDLS and CDR2 YYNGEE. Trimming shortened V by 10 bases and J by 8 bases, and 15 bases separated the two germline ends. This CDR3 comprises 11 residues.

This clonotype has a handful of counts. The chain recombines TRBV4-1 with TRBJ2-1; D is perhaps TRBD1 (7 bases). The CDR3 is made up of 15 amino acids. Per germline, CDR1 MGHRA and CDR2 YSYEKL. V was pared by 6 bases and J by 5 bases, with 17 bases between. CDR3 sequence reads: CASSTSRGVNNEQFF. In nucleotides, the CDR3 is TGCGCCAGCAGTACCAGCAGGGGGGTTAACAATGAGCAGTTCTTC.

The chain is built from TRBV18 and TRBJ1-1, with 10 bases aligning to TRBD1. The CDR3 covers 16 residues. Trimming removed 6 bases from V and 0 bases from J; junction bases left unmatched: 7. Looked up from germline, CDR1 is KGHSH and CDR2 is LQKENI. This CDR3 reads CASSPAGTGVNTEAFF. CDR3 in DNA: TGTGCCAGCTCGCCCGCCGGGACAGGGGTGAACACTGAAGCTTTCTTT.

The DNA for the CDR3 is TGTGCCAGCACCATAACTCTACACGGCTCCTACAATGAGCAGTACTTC. This encodes CASTITLHGSYNEQYF. V is TRBV25-1 and J is TRBJ2-1; D is uncertain. The closer fit of TRBJ2-7 to the DNA end suggests the J call may be wrong. The CDR3 contains 16 residues. CDR1 and CDR2 (germline): MGHDK, SYGVNS.

This clonotype occurred a few times. This chain joins TRBV7-9 and TRBJ1-4; 7 bases match TRBD1. Germline loops: CDR1 SEHNR, CDR2 FQNEAQ (reference sequence). Trimming at V came to 5 bases and at J to 8 bases, leaving 8 bases not matched to a gene. This CDR3 is 14 amino acids long. The CDR3 sequence is CASSKGAELEKLFF. CDR3 in DNA: TGTGCCAGCAGCAAGGGGGCAGAATTGGAAAAACTGTTTTTT.

This chain links TRBV20-1 with TRBJ2-4; TRBD2 might be the D (5 bases). The J call may be mistaken, given a closer DNA end match to TRBJ2-7. Germline V gives CDR1 DFQATT, CDR2 SNEGSKA (reference sequence). The CDR3 sequence is 13 residues long. The CDR3 region is CSAYGKRSYEQYF. For the CDR3, the DNA is TGCAGTGCCTACGGGAAAAGATCCTACGAGCAGTACTTC.

The chain joins TRBV5-1 to TRBJ1-1, with D perhaps TRBD1 (6 bases). Germline V CDR1 and CDR2: SGHRS, YFSETQ. Trimming cost V 5 bases and J 6 bases, with 23 bases left between them. CDR3 length: 16 amino acids. This CDR3 reads CASRSGKGVKSPEAFF. In DNA form, the CDR3 reads TGCGCCAGCAGAAGTGGGAAGGGGGTCAAGAGCCCTGAAGCTTTCTTT.

This clonotype was picked up a small number of times. The chain has TRBV6-1 and TRBJ2-1; D is unresolved. Trimming took 4 bases from V and 2 from J, leaving 15 bases between them. Germline CDR1 reads MNHNS; CDR2 reads SASEGT. The length of the CDR3 is 16 residues. DNA for the CDR3: TGTGCCAGCAGTGCCACCGCAGACCGGCCCTACAATGAGCAGTTCTTC. It is translated as CASSATADRPYNEQFF.

The chain combines TRBV11-1 with TRBJ2-7; D gene ambiguous. CDR1 is SGHAT and CDR2 is FQDESV in the germline V gene (reference sequence). This CDR3 is 15 amino acids long. With 5 bases removed from V and 7 bases from J, the gap between germline ends came to 21 bases. Here the CDR3 reads CASSPSGRRDNEQYF. The CDR3, as DNA: TGTGCCAGCAGCCCGTCCGGCAGGAGAGACAATGAGCAGTACTTC.

CDR3 nucleotides: TGTGCCAGCAGCTTGAGTCAGGGCGATCAGCCCCAGCATTTT. Translated: CASSLSQGDQPQHF. V is TRBV27 and J is TRBJ1-5; the D gene is possibly TRBD1 (5 bases). Trimming took 6 bases from V and 5 from J, leaving 14 bases between them. The CDR3 consists of 14 residues. The germline CDR1 and CDR2 sequences are MNHEY and SMNVEV (reference sequence).

Many counts were recorded for this clonotype. The chain employs TRBV12-3 or TRBV12-4 and TRBJ2-7; D is undetermined. The CDR3 is 11 residues long. Trimming took 3 bases from V and 3 from J, leaving 3 bases between them. DNA of the CDR3: TGTGCCAGCAGTTTTGGCTACGAGCAGTACTTC. This gives the protein CASSFGYEQYF.

This chain's CDR3 is CASSFETRENTGELFF. DNA of the CDR3: TGCGCCAGCAGCTTCGAGACTAGGGAAAACACCGGGGAGCTGTTTTTT. The chain combines TRBV5-1 with TRBJ2-2; weak D call: TRBD2 (6 bases). V lost 2 bases and J 2 bases, leaving 13 bases between the germline ends. CDR1 and CDR2 (germline): SGHRS, YFSETQ. CDR3 length: 16 amino acids.

This clonotype appeared a single time. Compared with germline, one end of the junction differs, possibly owing to a read error. The V gene is TRBV6-5, the J gene TRBJ1-1, with 7 bases matching TRBD1. CDR1 and CDR2 from the germline V gene are MNHEY and SVGAGI. The CDR3 totals 16 residues. The CDR3 here is CASSRDSPFMNTEASF. CDR3 nucleotide sequence: TGTGCCAGCAGCCGGGACAGTCCCTTCATGAACACTGAAGCTTCCTTT.

V usage is TRBV30 and J usage is TRBJ1-1, with no clear D. Germline V lookup: CDR1 GTSNPN, CDR2 SVGIG (reference sequence). This CDR3 is built from 11 residues. Deletions cut 8 bases from V and 6 bases from J, with 13 bases between. The CDR3 loop is CAGSVGPEAFF. The CDR3 DNA reads as TGTGCCGGCTCTGTAGGCCCTGAAGCTTTCTTT.

This clonotype occurred many times. The V call is TRBV4-3, the J call TRBJ2-1; 7 nucleotides line up with TRBD1. CDR3 length equals 12 residues. J lost 6 bases, V lost 4 bases, and 0 bases had no gene match. CDR1 and CDR2 from the germline V gene are LGHNA and YSLEER. In DNA, the CDR3 is TGCGCCAGCAGCCGGGACAGCAATGAGCAGTTCTTC. Translating gives CASSRDSNEQFF.

This clonotype turned up a few times. This rearrangement joins TRBV12-3 or TRBV12-4 to TRBJ2-1; D ambiguous. V was trimmed by 3 bases and J by 9 bases, leaving 9 bases between them. The CDR3 is 12 amino acids. The CDR3 sequence is CASSLPVREQFF. The CDR3 DNA is TGTGCCAGCAGTTTGCCGGTGCGTGAGCAGTTCTTC.

This clonotype has only a few counts. The chain links TRBV7-9 to TRBJ1-4; 7 nucleotides match TRBD1. Germline loops: CDR1 SEHNR, CDR2 FQNEAQ (reference sequence). The CDR3 sequence is 15 residues long. The V and J ends lost 5 bases and 4 bases, in that order; junction bases with no gene match: 7. The CDR3 region is CASSAGDRDNEKLFF. CDR3 DNA sequence: TGTGCCAGCAGCGCGGGGGACAGAGATAATGAAAAACTGTTTTTT.

This clonotype was recorded a few times. The rearrangement joins TRBV7-2 to TRBJ2-7; D gene unclear. Germline-derived CDR1 and CDR2 are SGHTA and FQGNSA. The CDR3 has 14 amino acids. V was cut by 5 bases and J by 3 bases, with 14 bases left in between. CDR3 nucleotide sequence: TGTGCCAGCAGCAGCCCAAGACGAATCTACGAGCAGTACTTC. Amino acids: CASSSPRRIYEQYF.

The gene calls are TRBV7-3 and TRBJ2-1; TRBD1 matches at 9 bases. V shed 5 bases and J 6 bases; nucleotides not matched to a gene: 11. Germline lookup yields CDR1 SGHTA and CDR2 FQGTGA. The CDR3 has 16 residues. CDR3 nucleotides: TGTGCCAGCAGCCCCATTGGGACAGGGAGTTCCAATGAGCAGTTCTTC. It specifies CASSPIGTGSSNEQFF. Filled out from reference TRBV7-3 and TRBJ2-1, the complete variable domain reads GAGVSQTPSNKVTEKGKYVELRCDPISGHTALYWYRQSLGQGPEFLIYFQGTGAADDSGLPNDRFFAVRPEGSVSTLKIQRTERGDSAVYLCASSPIGTGSSNEQFFGPGTRLTVL.

J is TRBJ1-4 and V is TRBV4-1; D gene uncertain. This CDR3 has 15 amino acids. Trimming shortened V by 1 base and J by 3 bases, and 9 bases separated the two germline ends. CDR1 is MGHRA and CDR2 is YSYEKL in the germline V gene. The CDR3 DNA is TGCGCCAGCAGCCAAGTTTTCTTTGCTAATGAAAAACTGTTTTTT. This translates into CASSQVFFANEKLFF.

The CDR3 DNA is TGTGCCAGCAGCTTAGTCCGCCCGGAACACCCCCACAATGAGCAGTTCTTC. This translates into CASSLVRPEHPHNEQFF. The chain is built from TRBV11-2 and TRBJ2-1; D not certain. This CDR3 comprises 17 residues. V lost 1 base and J lost 5, with 18 bases in between. Germline V gives CDR1 SGHAT, CDR2 FQNNGV.

This clonotype was counted between two and nine times. CDR3 in DNA: TGTGCCAGCAGCTTAACAGCGGAGACCCAGTACTTC. It codes for CASSLTAETQYF. V is TRBV7-3 and J is TRBJ2-7; D not resolved. The DNA matches TRBJ2-5 better at its end, which makes the J call doubtful. CDR1 is SGHTA, CDR2 FQGTGA, per germline. The CDR3 totals 12 residues.

With respect to this clonotype: One end of the junction does not line up with germline, which may come from a read error. This CDR3 is CVSSFQGPPLHF. CDR3 DNA sequence: TGCGTCAGCAGCTTCCAGGGTCCACCCCTCCACTTT. The rearrangement joins TRBV5-1 to TRBJ1-6, with a possible D match to TRBD1 (5 bases). There are 12 residues in the CDR3. Germline assignment: CDR1 SGHRS and CDR2 YFSETQ.

This clonotype was observed many times. J is TRBJ1-2 and V is TRBV12-3 or TRBV12-4; a possible D gene is TRBD1 (6 bases). V was shortened by 2 bases and J by 6 bases, with 10 bases between the two germline ends. This CDR3 has 13 amino acids. CDR3: CASSLIQGNGYTF. In DNA form, the CDR3 reads TGTGCCAGCAGTTTAATTCAGGGGAATGGCTACACCTTC.

This rearrangement joins TRBV7-8 to TRBJ1-1; perhaps TRBD1 as D (5 bases). This CDR3 contains 13 residues. Trimming removed 6 bases at V and 1 base at J, with 9 bases between. The germline V gene encodes CDR1 SGHVS and CDR2 FQNEAQ. The CDR3 sequence is CASRMGGNTEAFF. The CDR3, as DNA: TGTGCCAGCAGAATGGGGGGGAACACTGAAGCTTTCTTT.

V and J are TRBV7-2 and TRBJ1-1; unclear D gene. Trimming removed 4 bases from V and 1 base from J, with 13 bases in between. The CDR3 consists of 15 residues. Per the germline V gene, CDR1 is SGHTA and CDR2 is FQGNSA. The DNA of the CDR3 is TGTGCCAGCAGCTCTCTCCAAACGGGGAACACTGAAGCTTTCTTT. This gives the protein CASSSLQTGNTEAFF.

The chain links TRBV7-9 to TRBJ2-1, with D tentatively TRBD1 (6 bases). The V gene lost 8 bases and the J gene lost 6 bases, with 20 bases spanning the gap. Germline lookup yields CDR1 SEHNR and CDR2 FQNEAQ (reference sequence). This CDR3 comprises 15 residues. The DNA of the CDR3 is TGTGCCAGCCAAAAGGGCCCAGGGGCTCCCAATGAGCAGTTCTTC. Protein product: CASQKGPGAPNEQFF. Variable domain in full (rest from reference TRBV7-9 and TRBJ2-1): DTGVSQNPRHKITKRGQNVTFRCDPISEHNRLYWYRQTLGQGPEFLTYFQNEAQLEKSRLLSDRFSAERPKGSFSTLEIQRTEQGDSAMYLCASQKGPGAPNEQFFGPGTRLTVL.

Only a few counts were recorded for this clonotype. The V gene is TRBV7-2, the J gene TRBJ1-3; the D is unclear. V lost 5 bases, J lost 3 bases, and 11 bases lay in between. There are 14 residues in the CDR3. CDR1 is SGHTA, CDR2 FQGNSA, per germline. The CDR3 spells CASSPPNSGNTIYF. CDR3 in DNA: TGTGCCAGCAGCCCACCCAACAGTGGAAACACCATATATTTT.

The rearrangement uses TRBV25-1 and TRBJ2-1; no reliable D call. The assigned J gene may be wrong: the sequence end matches TRBJ2-7 better. Germline CDR1 and CDR2: MGHDK and SYGVNS. The CDR3 runs 13 residues. CDR3 DNA: TGTGCCAGAACTATGGGCTCCTACAATGAGCAGTACTTC. As protein: CARTMGSYNEQYF.

About this clonotype: One end of the junction is discordant with germline, which a read error may explain. This chain links TRBV20-1 with TRBJ2-4, with 8 bases fitting TRBD2. From germline, CDR1 is DFQATT and CDR2 SNEGSKA (reference sequence). This CDR3 region has 13 residues. CDR3 bases: TGCAGTGCGAGAGCGGGGGACCTGTCCATTCAGTACTTC. Translating it yields CSARAGDLSIQYF.